This T cell receptor (beta chain) is from a study of T cells after posttransplantation cyclophosphamide. Only a few counts were recorded for this clone. Looked up from germline, CDR1 is SGHNT and CDR2 is YYREEE (reference sequence). This CDR3 region has 14 residues. Trimming cost V 4 bases and J 8 bases, with 15 bases left between them. Sequenced by immunoSEQ multiplex PCR; TCRdb stores in-frame clones only, minus some. Altogether 650 to 850 clones are present, roughly three quarters being singletons, with the ten largest covering about a quarter. Treatment was busulfan-fludarabine conditioning, a marrow graft, and cyclophosphamide on days +3 and +4.

This TCR was sampled from a female patient in her 30s who received an allogeneic stem cell transplant from a related donor, was CMV-positive, and had no GVHD. Some of these T cells may belong to the graft donor. Sequenced here: CD4+ T cells sorted from blood, sampled after an allogeneic stem cell transplant with post-transplant cyclophosphamide. J is TRBJ1-4 and V is TRBV5-4; weak D call: TRBD1 (6 bases). This CDR3 is CASSLGGTQEKLFF. In DNA, the CDR3 is TGTGCCAGCAGCCTCGGGGGGACACAAGAAAAACTGTTTTTT.